This TCR beta chain was documented in a study of blood T cell repertoires in COVID-19. Looking at the study overall: The samples span acute and convalescent COVID-19 from the United States, Italy and Spain. Sources were T cells, B-cell-depleted T cells, or PBMCs; the material itself was cDNA or gDNA.

Original analysis: Quantification of nucleated cells was approximated via reference gene primer amplification. Profiling relied on immunoSEQ multiplex PCR, and the TCRdb table lists in-frame clones only, not all of them. Clonal size and the V and J genes are those of that table, whereas D and trimming came from the DNA. The table lists about 220,000 clones, under 90% of them singletons. Trimming shortened V by 7 bases and J by 2 bases, and 14 bases separated the two germline ends. This CDR3 is built from 15 residues. CDR1 and CDR2 (germline): LNHDA, SQIVND (reference sequence). This clonotype was sampled from a woman older than 75 with acute or convalescent COVID-19. The chain employs TRBV19 and TRBJ2-2; D not certain. Sequencing input: peripheral blood. The CDR3 loop reads CASKSVGSNTGELFF. The CDR3 DNA reads TGTGCCAGTAAGTCCGTGGGCAGTAACACCGGGGAGCTGTTTTTT.